Here is one T cell receptor (beta chain) with its context. Its target is not known. Germline trimming cut 1 base from V and 1 base from J; bases unmatched to any gene: 4. In germline, CDR1 is DFQATT, CDR2 SNEGSKA (reference sequence). The CDR3 is 15 amino acids. Sequenced with the Oncomine TCR Beta short-read assay was DNA taken from cultured CD4+ T cells. Each CDR3 protein gets one entry after TCRdb re-called the PCR reads with MiXCR. The table records over 10,000 distinct CDR3 sequences, over 70% of them present only once. The data were obtained in a study of vaccination and CD4 T cells after COVID-19. Study summary: Two Hispanic individuals were among six male and four female convalescent patients. Post-COVID draws followed diagnosis by a median around 95 days (range 35 to 161). Researchers treated control cultures with a CEFX pool, an HIV-1 Nef pool, or no peptide.

Overall study findings and caveats: Median about 90% of reactive clones detected in convalescent patients emerged only post-vaccination.

Noted treatment: approximately 9-day PBMC culture with coronavirus spike peptide pools or control peptides (ViraFEST assay). The clonotype originates from a human donor who had recovered from COVID-19. The gene calls are TRBV20-1 and TRBJ1-5, with 7 bases fitting TRBD1. Material for sequencing was CD4+ T cells from blood, cultured in vitro. The CDR3 protein is CSARVGQESNQPQHF. The CDR3 region has the DNA TGCAGTGCTAGAGTAGGACAGGAAAGCAATCAGCCCCAGCATTTT.